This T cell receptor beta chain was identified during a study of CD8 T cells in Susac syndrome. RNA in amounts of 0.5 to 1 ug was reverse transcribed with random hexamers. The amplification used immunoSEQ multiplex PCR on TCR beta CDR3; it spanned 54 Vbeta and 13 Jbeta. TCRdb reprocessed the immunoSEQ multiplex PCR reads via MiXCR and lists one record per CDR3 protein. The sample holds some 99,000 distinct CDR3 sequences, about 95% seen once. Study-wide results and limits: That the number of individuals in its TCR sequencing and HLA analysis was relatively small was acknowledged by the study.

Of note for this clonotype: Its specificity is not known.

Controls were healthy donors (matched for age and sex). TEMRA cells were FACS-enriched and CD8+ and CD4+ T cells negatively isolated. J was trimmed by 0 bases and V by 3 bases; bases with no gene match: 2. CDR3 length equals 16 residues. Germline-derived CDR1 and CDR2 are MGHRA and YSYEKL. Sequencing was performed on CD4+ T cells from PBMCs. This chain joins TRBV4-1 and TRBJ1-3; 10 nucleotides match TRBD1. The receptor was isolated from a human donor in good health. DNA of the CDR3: TGCGCCAGCAGCCACCGGGACAGGGGCTCTGGAAACACCATATATTTT. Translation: CASSHRDRGSGNTIYF.